This entry describes one T cell receptor (beta chain). The data belong to a study of control samples from healthy donors and cancer patients. TCRdb keeps only in-frame clones here, not all; method: immunoSEQ multiplex PCR. This sample has about 86,000 clones, with more than 85% found just once. Sequences were obtained from blood. This clonotype originated in a woman aged 30 to 39 in good health.

The CDR3 here is CASSQTSTGNTIYF. The CDR3 nucleotides read TGCGCCAGCAGTCAGACGTCGACTGGAAACACCATATATTTT. The rearrangement links TRBV5-1 to TRBJ1-3; D gene unclear. V was trimmed by 5 bases and J by 2 bases, leaving 11 bases between them. The CDR3 is made up of 14 amino acids. CDR1 SGHRS and CDR2 YFSETQ come from the germline V gene.